This is a list of T cell receptor beta chains from one sample in a study of blood T cell repertoires in COVID-19. The data were produced by immunoSEQ multiplex PCR, yet TCRdb's version contains in-frame clones alone and is incomplete. This table holds over 90,000 clones, roughly four fifths found once. The sequencing sample was made of peripheral blood. The receptors here all came from a man aged 35-49 years with active or convalescent COVID-19. Both conserved end residues are part of each CDR3. A D gene is named only where the DNA matches it firmly. The size field is filled for only some rows; it gives once, few, many or a size class.

>TRBV6-6|TRBJ1-2|13|-|-
TGTGCCAGCAGTACAACAGGGAACTATGGCTACACCTTC
CASSTTGNYGYTF
>TRBV5-4|TRBJ1-2|14|-|-
TGTGCCAGCAGCCTACAAGACAGGAACTATGGCTACACCTTC
CASSLQDRNYGYTF
>TRBV3-1/TRBV3-2|TRBJ1-5|14|-|TRBD1
TGTGCCAGCAGCCTCTCAGGGGGGAATCAGCCCCAGCATTTT
CASSLSGGNQPQHF
>TRBV15|TRBJ1-1|12|-|-
TGTGCCACCAGCAGGCGGTTGTCTGAAGCTTTCTTT
CATSRRLSEAFF
>TRBV9|TRBJ1-3|14|once|TRBD1
TGTGCCAGCAGCCAGGGGGGAATATTGGGCACCATATATTTT
CASSQGGILGTIYF
>TRBV5-6|TRBJ1-2|14|few|-
TGTGCCAGCAGCTTGGGTAAAGGGGGCTATGGCTACACCTTC
CASSLGKGGYGYTF
>TRBV21-1|TRBJ1-4|19|once|-
TGTGCCAGCAGCAAAGTTCTAAGGCAGGGTGGCCCAGAATGGGGAAAACTGTTTTTT
CASSKVLRQGGPEWGKLFF
>TRBV20-1|TRBJ1-2|11|-|-
TGCAGTGGCAGGGTTAACTATGGCTACACCTTC
CSGRVNYGYTF
>TRBV7-9|TRBJ2-7|15|-|-
TGTGCCAGCAGCTTATGGCTTGGCAGCCCCACGATAGCCTACTTC
CASSLWLGSPTIAYF
>TRBV14|TRBJ1-1|12|-|-
TGTGCCAGCAGCCGAGGGAATACAGAAGCTTTCTTT
CASSRGNTEAFF
>TRBV6-5|TRBJ1-6|15|-|TRBD1
TGTGCCAGCAAGCTACAGGGGAACCCTAATTCACCCCTCCACTTT
CASKLQGNPNSPLHF
>TRBV11-2|TRBJ2-3|15|few|-
TGTGCCAGCAGGTCCCCCGGCGGGGCTAGAGATACGCAGTATTTT
CASRSPGGARDTQYF
>TRBV9|TRBJ2-3|16|-|TRBD1
TGTGCCAGCAGCGTAGGGCTTGGGGACAGGGTAGATACGCAGTATTTT
CASSVGLGDRVDTQYF
>TRBV27|TRBJ2-3|14|-|-
TGTGCCAGCAGTTTATCTGCAGGCACAGATACGCAGTATTTT
CASSLSAGTDTQYF
>TRBV11-3|TRBJ2-3|14|-|TRBD2
TGTGCCAGCAGCTCCAACCCAGCGGGGGATACGCAGTATTTT
CASSSNPAGDTQYF
>TRBV14|TRBJ1-6|14|few|-
TGTGCCAGCAGCCCTCAGGGGTATAATTCACCCCTCCACTTT
CASSPQGYNSPLHF
>TRBV7-9|TRBJ1-1|15|-|TRBD1
TGTGCCAGCAGCCCTCCTGGACAGGTCCACACTGAAGCTTTCTTT
CASSPPGQVHTEAFF
>TRBV19|TRBJ2-7|11|-|-
TGTGCCACCCAGGGTCCAAACGAGCAGTACTTC
CATQGPNEQYF
>TRBV27|TRBJ1-6|14|once|-
TGTGCCAGCAGTTTCCGCGACAGGAATTCACCCCTCCACTTT
CASSFRDRNSPLHF
>TRBV25-1|TRBJ2-7|14|-|-
TGTGCCAGCAGTGAAGCAGGCAGGGTATACGAGCAGTACTTC
CASSEAGRVYEQYF
>TRBV5-4|TRBJ1-1|15|once|-
TGTGCCAGCAGCTTGTCGGTGGCGGCCAACACTGAAGCTTTCTTT
CASSLSVAANTEAFF
>TRBV6-5|TRBJ2-7|15|-|-
TGTGCCAGCAGCGCCTCTGGGACTCTCTCCTACGAGCAGTACTTC
CASSASGTLSYEQYF
>TRBV6-5|TRBJ1-4|12|-|-
TGTGCCAGCAGACAGGGTAATGAAAAACTGTTTTTT
CASRQGNEKLFF
>TRBV7-2|TRBJ1-5|16|-|-
TGTGCCAGCAGCTTATCGGCCCAGGTTAGCAATCAGCCCCAGCATTTT
CASSLSAQVSNQPQHF
>TRBV5-4|TRBJ1-5|14|-|-
TGTGCCAGCAGCTTGGCCGGGGATCATCAGCCCCAGCATTTT
CASSLAGDHQPQHF
>TRBV30|TRBJ2-1|14|-|-
TGTGCCTGGAGTGTACCCCCGACTAGATTCGAGCAGTTCTTC
CAWSVPPTRFEQFF
>TRBV7-9|TRBJ1-6|18|-|TRBD1
TGTGCCAGCAGCTTAAGATTGCGGGACAGGGACCTTAATTCACCCCTCCACTTT
CASSLRLRDRDLNSPLHF
>TRBV11-2|TRBJ2-7|16|-|-
TGTGCCAGCAGCCCCGGGGGGAGACAGGGGTCCTACGAGCAGTACTTC
CASSPGGRQGSYEQYF
>TRBV3-1/TRBV3-2|TRBJ1-5|18|-|-
TGTGCCAGCAGCCAAGAGTCGGGGTCGGGTGGTAGCAATCAGCCCCAGCATTTT
CASSQESGSGGSNQPQHF
>TRBV24-1|TRBJ2-3|17|-|-
TGTGCCACCAGTCCCGCGGCAGGGGCGGATAGCACAGATACGCAGTATTTT
CATSPAAGADSTDTQYF
>TRBV18|TRBJ2-6|18|-|-
TGTGCCAGCTCACCACCGAGAGAGACAGTAAGTGGGGCCAACGTCCTGACTTTC
CASSPPRETVSGANVLTF
>TRBV25-1|TRBJ2-6|16|-|-
TGTGCCAGCCAGGGACGGGAGCGCTCTGGGGCCAACGTCCTGACTTTC
CASQGRERSGANVLTF
>TRBV3-1/TRBV3-2|TRBJ1-3|14|-|-
TGTGCCAGCAGCCAGGGGACAAATGGAAACACCATATATTTT
CASSQGTNGNTIYF
>TRBV7-6|TRBJ1-3|15|-|-
TGTGCCAGCAGCTTAGGAGGGATCTCTGGAAACACCATATATTTT
CASSLGGISGNTIYF
>TRBV10-3|TRBJ2-2|17|many|TRBD1
TGTGCCATCAGTGAGGAGGGGGCATTATATAACACCGGGGAGCTGTTTTTT
CAISEEGALYNTGELFF
>TRBV12-2|TRBJ2-3|17|once|-
TGTGCAAGTCGATTCGGACAGGGGAGGTCAATTAGTGATACGCAGTATTTT
CASRFGQGRSISDTQYF
>TRBV2|TRBJ1-1|15|-|TRBD1
TGTGCCAGCAGGGGGAGTAAGGGGGCGAACACTGAAGCTTTCTTT
CASRGSKGANTEAFF
>TRBV6-6|TRBJ2-7|15|-|-
TGTGCCAGCAAAGGGGGGGGGCAACGATCCTACGAGCAGTACTTC
CASKGGGQRSYEQYF
>TRBV6-5|TRBJ2-5|14|once|TRBD1
TGTGCCAGCAGTTACTCACAGGGGGGAGAGACCCAGTACTTC
CASSYSQGGETQYF
>TRBV6-5|TRBJ1-1|13|-|-
TGTGCCAGCACCTCGACAGCCAACACTGAAGCTTTCTTT
CASTSTANTEAFF
>TRBV29-1|TRBJ2-5|12|-|TRBD2
TGCAGCGTTGGGGAGGGTGGGGAGACCCAGTACTTC
CSVGEGGETQYF
>TRBV3-1/TRBV3-2|TRBJ1-1|18|-|TRBD1
TGTGCCAGCAGCCATGGCACAGGGGGCGGAAGGGGGTTGGCTGAAGCTTTCTTT
CASSHGTGGGRGLAEAFF